These 5 T cell receptor beta chains originate from one sample sequenced in a study of blood T cell repertoires in COVID-19. Sequencing used immunoSEQ multiplex PCR; TCRdb keeps in-frame clones, though not all of them. Of 32,000 or so clones in the sample, 87% were seen once. Sequencing was carried out using peripheral blood. These receptors all come from a man aged 50-60 years with active or convalescent COVID-19.

The genes are TRBV27 and TRBJ2-5; 10 bases fit TRBD2. CDR3 size: 15 residues. Germline V lookup: CDR1 MNHEY, CDR2 SMNVEV (reference sequence). The V and J ends lost 5 bases and 5 bases, in that order; junction bases with no gene match: 8. This chain's CDR3 is CASSTLAGVLETQYF. The CDR3 DNA follows: TGTGCCAGCAGTACTCTAGCGGGAGTACTGGAGACCCAGTACTTC.

The chain uses TRBV6-5 and TRBJ1-1, with D hard to call. Germline V lookup: CDR1 MNHEY, CDR2 SVGAGI. Trimming shortened V by 6 bases and J by 1 base, and 12 bases separated the two germline ends. There are 14 residues in the CDR3. The CDR3 region is CASRRGGGNTEAFF. In DNA, the CDR3 is TGTGCCAGCAGACGGGGAGGAGGGAACACTGAAGCTTTCTTT.

The gene calls are TRBV3-1 (or the pseudogene TRBV3-2) and TRBJ1-2; D is unresolved. In germline, CDR1 is LGHDT, CDR2 YNNKEL (reference sequence). This CDR3 has 14 residues. V shed 1 base and J shed 3 bases, with 9 bases lying between them. CDR3 residues: CASSQVEGYYGYTF. The DNA of the CDR3 is TGTGCCAGCAGCCAAGTGGAGGGCTACTATGGCTACACCTTC.

The rearrangement links TRBV2 to TRBJ1-2; D might be TRBD1 (6 bases). Germline V CDR1 and CDR2: SNHLY, FYNNEI. Trimming pared 5 bases from V and 7 bases from J, leaving 23 bases between. There are 16 residues in the CDR3. CDR3 in amino acids: CASSTDFRDTGFGYTF. The CDR3 DNA reads TGTGCCAGCAGTACAGACTTCCGGGACACCGGATTTGGCTACACCTTC.

This chain links TRBV5-1 with TRBJ2-5; D call uncertain. Trimming removed 0 bases from V and 5 bases from J, with 11 bases in between. Germline V lookup: CDR1 SGHRS, CDR2 YFSETQ. This CDR3 is 14 amino acids long. CDR3 DNA: TGCGCCAGCAGCTTGGATCCAGGCGCGGAGACCCAGTACTTC. Translating gives CASSLDPGAETQYF.